This T cell receptor beta chain was captured in a study of shared clonotypes between healthy human individuals. Original data processing: Junction-only immunoSEQ sequences carried no quality scores, so filtering differed. Profiling relied on immunoSEQ multiplex PCR, and the TCRdb table lists in-frame clones only, not all of them. V and J calls and clone size come straight from that table; D and trimming were deduced from the DNA. Among 2 million to 3 million clones listed, 90% to 95% were seen once. This CDR3 region has 16 residues. V shed 0 bases and J shed 0 bases, with 9 bases lying between them. Germline V gives CDR1 ENHRY, CDR2 SYGVKD.

The sample consisted of naive CD4+ T cells from PBMCs. Subset here: CD45RA+ positively selected. The TCR comes from a man aged 18-30 years in good health. Some clones in this sample may be carry-over from other donors' samples. The rearrangement joins TRBV10-3 to TRBJ1-5; the D is unclear. The CDR3 sequence is CAISESMAGSNQPQHF. The CDR3 coding sequence is TGTGCCATCAGTGAGTCGATGGCAGGTAGCAATCAGCCCCAGCATTTT.